Reported below is one T cell receptor beta chain. The sample originates from a study of blood T cell repertoires in COVID-19. As for the study in general: The cDNA or gDNA used as material had been derived from T cells, B-cell-depleted T cells, or PBMCs.

The V gene's germline CDR1 is LNHDA and CDR2 SQIVND (reference sequence). V shed 5 bases and J 5 bases; nucleotides not matched to a gene: 11. This CDR3 is 16 amino acids long. Per the study methods: Reference gene primer amplification gave estimated nucleated cell counts. Only in-frame clones appear in the TCRdb table, and some are missing; sequencing was by immunoSEQ multiplex PCR. V, J and clone size derive from that table, while D and trimming were established from the DNA sequence. Among 200,000 to 250,000 clones listed, over 70% were seen once. Sequencing was performed on peripheral blood. The chain recombines TRBV19 with TRBJ2-2; 7 nucleotides align to TRBD1. The TCR originated in a woman between 65 and 79 years old with acute or convalescent COVID-19. This CDR3 is CASSDTGVRRTGELFF. The CDR3 DNA sequence: TGTGCCAGTAGTGATACAGGGGTAAGAAGGACCGGGGAGCTGTTTTTT.